The clone carrying this TCR beta chain was counted once. This CDR3 is 16 amino acids long. CDR1 SGHRS and CDR2 YFSETQ come from the germline V gene. V gave up 3 bases and J gave up 4 bases; unmatched junction bases: 9. This entry belongs to a study of technical replicates of blood from several donors. Measured with immunoSEQ multiplex PCR; TCRdb has only the in-frame clones, and not every one. The sample yields some 71,000 clones, about 97% seen once. The chain combines TRBV5-1 with TRBJ1-2; 10 bases map to TRBD1. The TCR comes from a human donor in good health. The sample was T cells isolated from PBMCs. The CDR3 loop is CASSSGTGDPSYGYTF. In nucleotides, the CDR3 is TGCGCCAGCAGCTCGGGGACAGGGGATCCCTCCTATGGCTACACCTTC.